The rows below give T cell receptor beta chains drawn from one sample of a study of T cells in localized non-small cell lung cancer. The protocol was immunoSEQ multiplex PCR, while the TCRdb copy is restricted to in-frame clones and leaves out a portion. The sample has 45,000 to 55,000 clones, 75% to 90% seen once. The specimen was peripheral blood, collected before any cancer treatment. The receptors originated from a male donor aged 60 or older with stage III squamous cell lung carcinoma. Each CDR3 is given with its conserved first and last residue. The D gene is left open where the match is weak. Size is omitted from some rows. Given values are once, few, many or a class for expanded clones.

. | . | TRBJ2-3 | TRBV15 | CATTLRHSLTDTQYF | TGTGCCACCACTCTGCGGCATTCCCTCACAGATACGCAGTATTTT
. | TRBD2 | TRBJ2-7 | TRBV5-1 | CASTRTGGTYEQYF | TGCGCCAGCACACGGACGGGGGGAACCTACGAGCAGTACTTC
few | . | TRBJ2-1 | TRBV7-2 | CASSRRPVRNEQFF | TGTGCCAGCAGCCGACGTCCCGTTAGGAATGAGCAGTTCTTC
. | TRBD2 | TRBJ2-4 | TRBV2 | CASGQTSGAKNIQYF | TGTGCCAGCGGCCAGACTAGCGGGGCCAAAAACATTCAGTACTTC
. | . | TRBJ1-3 | TRBV13 | CASSDRGRTGNTIYF | TGTGCCAGCAGCGACCGGGGTAGGACTGGAAACACCATATATTTT
. | . | TRBJ2-3 | TRBV14 | CASSQATDTQYF | TGTGCCAGCAGCCAAGCTACAGATACGCAGTATTTT
. | . | TRBJ2-5 | TRBV5-1 | CASSLSRAIQETQYF | TGCGCCAGCAGCTTGTCCAGGGCTATACAAGAGACCCAGTACTTC
. | . | TRBJ2-1 | TRBV19 | CASSGWGSYNEQFF | TGTGCCAGTAGTGGATGGGGCTCCTACAATGAGCAGTTCTTC
once | . | TRBJ2-5 | TRBV6-1 | CASSPPGDRETQYF | TGTGCCAGCAGCCCCCCGGGGGACCGGGAGACCCAGTACTTC
few | TRBD1 | TRBJ1-1 | TRBV4-1 | CASSHDWTGTSRAFF | TGCGCCAGCAGCCACGACTGGACAGGGACAAGCCGAGCTTTCTTT
once | . | TRBJ2-3 | TRBV25-1 | CASSVTGSTDTQYF | TGTGCCAGCAGTGTCACGGGAAGCACAGATACGCAGTATTTT
. | . | TRBJ1-3 | TRBV6-5 | CASSYNPSGNTIYF | TGTGCCAGCAGTTACAATCCCTCTGGAAACACCATATATTTT
. | . | TRBJ2-1 | TRBV11-2 | CASSLAPLGGRGYNEQFF | TGTGCCAGCAGCTTAGCCCCCCTCGGGGGCCGTGGGTACAATGAGCAGTTCTTC
. | TRBD1 | TRBJ1-1 | TRBV25-1 | CASRGRFNQGASNTEAFF | TGTGCCAGCAGGGGTCGTTTCAACCAGGGGGCTAGTAACACTGAAGCTTTCTTT
. | . | TRBJ2-5 | TRBV11-3 | CASSLGRAAETQYF | TGTGCCAGCAGCTTAGGGCGCGCGGCGGAGACCCAGTACTTC
. | TRBD2 | TRBJ2-3 | TRBV2 | CASSILAEVTDTQYF | TGTGCCAGCAGTATTCTAGCGGAGGTCACAGATACGCAGTATTTT
. | . | TRBJ2-3 | TRBV4-1 | CASSQDLGAGTDTQYF | TGCGCCAGCAGCCAAGATTTGGGGGCAGGCACAGATACGCAGTATTTT
. | TRBD2 | TRBJ2-7 | TRBV30 | CAWGTSGSNEQYF | TGTGCCTGGGGGACTAGCGGGAGTAACGAGCAGTACTTC
. | . | TRBJ2-2 | TRBV6-6 | CASSPIFNTGELFF | TGTGCCAGCAGTCCTATTTTTAACACCGGGGAGCTGTTTTTT
. | TRBD2 | TRBJ2-1 | TRBV27 | CASSPGLAGVVEQFF | TGTGCCAGCAGTCCCGGACTAGCGGGAGTCGTTGAGCAGTTCTTC
once | . | TRBJ2-1 | TRBV28 | CASCTRAGLLRGYNEQFF | TGTGCCAGCTGCACCAGGGCGGGTCTCCTGCGGGGCTACAATGAGCAGTTCTTC
. | TRBD1 | TRBJ1-3 | TRBV10-3 | CAISDIGQGSSGNTIYF | TGTGCCATCAGTGATATTGGACAGGGGTCCTCTGGAAACACCATATATTTT
. | TRBD2 | TRBJ2-1 | TRBV28 | CASSSLTSVPVNEQFF | TGTGCCAGCAGTTCCCTGACTAGCGTCCCTGTCAATGAGCAGTTCTTC
. | . | TRBJ2-5 | TRBV2 | CASRENVETQYF | TGTGCCAGCAGGGAAAATGTGGAGACCCAGTACTTC
. | TRBD1 | TRBJ2-7 | TRBV6-1 | CASRDRGLHEQYF | TGTGCCAGCAGGGACAGGGGGCTCCACGAGCAGTACTTC